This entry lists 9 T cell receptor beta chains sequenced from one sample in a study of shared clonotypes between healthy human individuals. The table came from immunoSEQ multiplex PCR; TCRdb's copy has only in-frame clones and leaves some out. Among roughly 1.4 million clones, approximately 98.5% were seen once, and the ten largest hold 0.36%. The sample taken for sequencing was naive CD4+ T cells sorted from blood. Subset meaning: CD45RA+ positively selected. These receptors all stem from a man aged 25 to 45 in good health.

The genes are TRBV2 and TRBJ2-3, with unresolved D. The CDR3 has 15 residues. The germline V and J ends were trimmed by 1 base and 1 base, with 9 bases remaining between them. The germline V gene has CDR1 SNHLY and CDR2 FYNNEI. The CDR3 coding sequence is TGTGCCAGCAGTGAAGGGCCTCATCGCACAGATACGCAGTATTTT. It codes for CASSEGPHRTDTQYF.

CDR3 bases: TGTGCCAGCAGCTTTCCTTTGGTCGGAATCCAAGAGACCCAGTACTTC. This translates into CASSFPLVGIQETQYF. The chain joins TRBV7-8 to TRBJ2-5; D remains ambiguous. Germline V gene sequence: CDR1 SGHVS, CDR2 FQNEAQ. The CDR3 covers 16 residues. V lost 3 bases and J 1 base, leaving 15 bases between the germline ends.

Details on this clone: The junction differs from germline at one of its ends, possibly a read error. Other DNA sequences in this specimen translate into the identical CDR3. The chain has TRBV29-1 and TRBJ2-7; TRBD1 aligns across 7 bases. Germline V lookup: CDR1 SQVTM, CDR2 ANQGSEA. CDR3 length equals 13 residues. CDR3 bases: TGCAGCGTATTCCGGGACAGCCCCTACGAGCAATACTTC. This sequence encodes CSVFRDSPYEQYF.

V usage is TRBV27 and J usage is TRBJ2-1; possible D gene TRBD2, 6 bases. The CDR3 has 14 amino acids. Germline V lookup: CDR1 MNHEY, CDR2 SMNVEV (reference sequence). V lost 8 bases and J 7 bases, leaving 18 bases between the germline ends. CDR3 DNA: TGTGCCAGCCGTGGAGGGAGTTGGTCAAATGAGCAGTTCTTC. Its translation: CASRGGSWSNEQFF.

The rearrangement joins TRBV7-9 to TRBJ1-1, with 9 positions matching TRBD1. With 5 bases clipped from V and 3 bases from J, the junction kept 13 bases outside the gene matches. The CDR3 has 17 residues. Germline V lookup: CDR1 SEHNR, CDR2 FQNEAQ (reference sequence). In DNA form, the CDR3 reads TGTGCCAGCAGCCCAGACAGGGGGAGGGGAAGGGACACTGAAGCTTTCTTT. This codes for CASSPDRGRGRDTEAFF.

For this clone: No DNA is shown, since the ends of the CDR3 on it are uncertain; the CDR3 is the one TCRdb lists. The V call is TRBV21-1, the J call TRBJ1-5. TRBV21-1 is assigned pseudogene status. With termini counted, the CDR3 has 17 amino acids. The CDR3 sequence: CAIPRQEFAGGNQPQHF.

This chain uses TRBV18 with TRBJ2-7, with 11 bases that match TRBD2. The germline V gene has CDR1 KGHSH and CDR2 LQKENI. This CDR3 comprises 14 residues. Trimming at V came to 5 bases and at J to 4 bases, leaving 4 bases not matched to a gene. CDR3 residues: CASSDSGRGYEQYF. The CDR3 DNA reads TGTGCCAGCTCAGATAGCGGGAGGGGATACGAGCAGTACTTC.

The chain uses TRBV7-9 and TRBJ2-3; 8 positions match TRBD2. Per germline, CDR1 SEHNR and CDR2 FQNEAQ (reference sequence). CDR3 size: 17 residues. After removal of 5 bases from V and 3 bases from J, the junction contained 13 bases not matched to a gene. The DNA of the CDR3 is TGTGCCAGCAGCAACCAACGGGGGACTAGGTATACAGATACGCAGTATTTT. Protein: CASSNQRGTRYTDTQYF. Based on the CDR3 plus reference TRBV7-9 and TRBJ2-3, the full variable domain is DTGVSQNPRHKITKRGQNVTFRCDPISEHNRLYWYRQTLGQGPEFLTYFQNEAQLEKSRLLSDRFSAERPKGSFSTLEIQRTEQGDSAMYLCASSNQRGTRYTDTQYFGPGTRLTVL.

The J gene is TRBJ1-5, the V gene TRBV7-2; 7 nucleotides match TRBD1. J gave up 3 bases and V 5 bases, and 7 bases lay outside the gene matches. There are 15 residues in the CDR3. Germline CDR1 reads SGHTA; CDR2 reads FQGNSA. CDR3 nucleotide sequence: TGTGCCAGCAGCCCCCCGGGACAGCTCAATCAGCCCCAGCATTTT. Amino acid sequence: CASSPPGQLNQPQHF.